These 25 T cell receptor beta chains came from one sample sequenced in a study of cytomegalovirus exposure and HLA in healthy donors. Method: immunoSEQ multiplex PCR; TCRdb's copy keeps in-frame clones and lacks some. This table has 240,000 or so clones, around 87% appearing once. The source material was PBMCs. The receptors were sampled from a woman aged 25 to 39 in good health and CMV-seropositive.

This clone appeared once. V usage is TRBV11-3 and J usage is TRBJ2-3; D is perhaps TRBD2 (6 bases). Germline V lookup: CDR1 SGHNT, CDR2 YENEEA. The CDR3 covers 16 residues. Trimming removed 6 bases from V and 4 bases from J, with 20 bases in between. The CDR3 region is CASSGFSAGLPDTQYF. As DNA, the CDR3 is TGTGCCAGCAGTGGCTTTTCGGCGGGATTACCAGATACGCAGTATTTT. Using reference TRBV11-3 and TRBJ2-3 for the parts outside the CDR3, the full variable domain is EAGVVQSPRYKIIEKKQPVAFWCNPISGHNTLYWYLQNLGQGPELLIRYENEEAVDDSQLPKDRFSAERLKGVDSTLKIQPAELGDSAVYLCASSGFSAGLPDTQYFGPGTRLTVL.

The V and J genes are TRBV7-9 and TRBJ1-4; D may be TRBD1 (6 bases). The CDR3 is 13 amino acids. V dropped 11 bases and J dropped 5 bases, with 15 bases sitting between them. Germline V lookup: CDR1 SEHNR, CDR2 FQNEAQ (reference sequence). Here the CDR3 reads CARQQGENEKLFF. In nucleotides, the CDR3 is TGTGCCCGCCAACAGGGAGAGAATGAAAAACTGTTTTTT.

CDR3 sequence (DNA): TGCGCCAGCAGCTTGGCCGGAGCGGGAGTGGCAGATACGCAGTATTTT. This sequence encodes CASSLAGAGVADTQYF. This chain connects TRBV5-1 to TRBJ2-3; 8 bases fit TRBD2. This CDR3 is 16 amino acids long. Trimming at V came to 0 bases and at J to 4 bases, leaving 7 bases not matched to a gene. CDR1 and CDR2 (germline): SGHRS, YFSETQ.

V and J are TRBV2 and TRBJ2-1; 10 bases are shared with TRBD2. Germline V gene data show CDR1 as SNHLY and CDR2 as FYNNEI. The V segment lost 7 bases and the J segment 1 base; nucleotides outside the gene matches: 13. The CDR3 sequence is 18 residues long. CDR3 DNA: TGTGCCAGCACCAAAGGGCTAGCGGGAGCTAATTCCTACAATGAGCAGTTCTTC. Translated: CASTKGLAGANSYNEQFF.

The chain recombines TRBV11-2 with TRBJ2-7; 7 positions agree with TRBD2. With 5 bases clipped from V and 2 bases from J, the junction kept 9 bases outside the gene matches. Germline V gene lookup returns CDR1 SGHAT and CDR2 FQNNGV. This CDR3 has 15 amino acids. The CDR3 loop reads CASSDEIAGPYEQYF. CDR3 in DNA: TGTGCCAGCAGCGACGAGATAGCGGGCCCCTACGAGCAGTACTTC. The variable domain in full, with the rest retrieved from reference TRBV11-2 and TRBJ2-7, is EAGVAQSPRYKIIEKRQSVAFWCNPISGHATLYWYQQILGQGPKLLIQFQNNGVVDDSQLPKDRFSAERLKGVDSTLKIQPAKLEDSAVYLCASSDEIAGPYEQYFGPGTRLTVT.

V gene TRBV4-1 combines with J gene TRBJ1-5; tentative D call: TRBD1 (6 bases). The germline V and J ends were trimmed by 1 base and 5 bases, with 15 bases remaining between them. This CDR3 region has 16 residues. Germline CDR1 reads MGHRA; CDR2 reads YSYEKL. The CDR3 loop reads CASSQGQGTWYQPQHF. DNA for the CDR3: TGCGCCAGCAGCCAAGGGCAGGGGACCTGGTATCAGCCCCAGCATTTT.

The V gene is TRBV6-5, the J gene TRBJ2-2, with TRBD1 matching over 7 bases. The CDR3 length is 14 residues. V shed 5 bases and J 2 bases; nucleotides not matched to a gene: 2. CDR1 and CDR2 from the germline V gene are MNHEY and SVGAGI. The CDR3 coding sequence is TGTGCCAGCAGTGGGACAGCCAACACCGGGGAGCTGTTTTTT. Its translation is CASSGTANTGELFF.

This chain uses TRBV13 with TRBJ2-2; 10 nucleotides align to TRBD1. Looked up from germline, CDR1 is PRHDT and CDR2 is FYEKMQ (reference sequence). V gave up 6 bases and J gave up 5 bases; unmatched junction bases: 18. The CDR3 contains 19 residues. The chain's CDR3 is CASSPWEPMTGGRTGELFF. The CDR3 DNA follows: TGTGCCAGCAGTCCCTGGGAACCCATGACAGGGGGCCGAACCGGGGAGCTGTTTTTT.

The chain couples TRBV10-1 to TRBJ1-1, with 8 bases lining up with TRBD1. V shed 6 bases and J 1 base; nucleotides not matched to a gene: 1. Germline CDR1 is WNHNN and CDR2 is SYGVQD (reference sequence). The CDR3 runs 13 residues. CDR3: CASRDRENTEAFF. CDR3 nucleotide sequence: TGCGCCAGCAGGGACAGGGAGAACACTGAAGCTTTCTTT.

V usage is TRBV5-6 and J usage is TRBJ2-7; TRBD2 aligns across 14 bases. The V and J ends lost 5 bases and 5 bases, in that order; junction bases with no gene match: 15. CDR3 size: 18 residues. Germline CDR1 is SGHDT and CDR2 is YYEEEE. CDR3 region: CASRSPTGTSGRINEQYF. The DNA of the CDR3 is TGTGCCAGCAGATCTCCCACCGGGACTAGCGGGAGAATCAACGAGCAGTACTTC.

The CDR3 region is CAISGSDRSYEQYF. As DNA, the CDR3 is TGTGCCATCAGTGGGTCAGACAGGTCCTACGAGCAGTACTTC. V is TRBV10-3 and J is TRBJ2-7; the D gene is possibly TRBD1 (6 bases). The V gene's germline CDR1 is ENHRY and CDR2 SYGVKD. Trimming pared 4 bases from V and 1 base from J, leaving 11 bases between. This CDR3 spans 14 amino acids.

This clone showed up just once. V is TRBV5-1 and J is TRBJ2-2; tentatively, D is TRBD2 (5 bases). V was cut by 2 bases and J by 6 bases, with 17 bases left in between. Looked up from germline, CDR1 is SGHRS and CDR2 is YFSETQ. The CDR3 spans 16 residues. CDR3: CASSLSQRLASGELFF. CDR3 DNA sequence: TGCGCCAGCAGCTTATCGCAACGGCTAGCCTCCGGGGAGCTGTTTTTT.

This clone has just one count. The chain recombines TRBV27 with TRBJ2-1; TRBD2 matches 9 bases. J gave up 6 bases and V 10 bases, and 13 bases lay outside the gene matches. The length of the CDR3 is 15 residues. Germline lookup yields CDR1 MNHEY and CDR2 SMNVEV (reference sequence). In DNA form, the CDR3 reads TGTGCCACGCACCTTAGCGGGGGAGTGGTCAATGAGCAGTTCTTC. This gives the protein CATHLSGGVVNEQFF.

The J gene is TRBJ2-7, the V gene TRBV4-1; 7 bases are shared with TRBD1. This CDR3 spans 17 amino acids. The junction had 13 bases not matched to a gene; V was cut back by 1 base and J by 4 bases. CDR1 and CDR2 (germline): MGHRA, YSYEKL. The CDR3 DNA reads TGCGCCAGCAGCCAAGTTATAGCGACAGGGCGGTGGTACGAGCAGTACTTC. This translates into CASSQVIATGRWYEQYF.

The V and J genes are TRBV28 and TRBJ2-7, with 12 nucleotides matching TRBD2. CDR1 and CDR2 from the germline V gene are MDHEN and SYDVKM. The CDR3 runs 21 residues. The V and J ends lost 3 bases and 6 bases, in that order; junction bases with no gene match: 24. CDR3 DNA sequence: TGTGCCAGCAGTTTGATCCCCGGGCTAGCGGGAGGGCCAGGCCCTATACGCGAGCAGTACTTC. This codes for CASSLIPGLAGGPGPIREQYF.

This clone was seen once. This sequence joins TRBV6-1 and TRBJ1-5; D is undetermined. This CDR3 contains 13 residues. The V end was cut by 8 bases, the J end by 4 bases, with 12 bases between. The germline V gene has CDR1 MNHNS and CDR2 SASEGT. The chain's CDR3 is CASVSGYNQPQHF. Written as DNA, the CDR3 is TGTGCCAGCGTGTCGGGGTATAATCAGCCCCAGCATTTT.

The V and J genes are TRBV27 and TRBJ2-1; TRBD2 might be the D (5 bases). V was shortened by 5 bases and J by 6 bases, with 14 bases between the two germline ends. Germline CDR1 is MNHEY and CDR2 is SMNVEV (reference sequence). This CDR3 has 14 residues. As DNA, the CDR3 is TGTGCCAGCAGTCCGGACTGGGGTGCCAATGAGCAGTTCTTC. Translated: CASSPDWGANEQFF.

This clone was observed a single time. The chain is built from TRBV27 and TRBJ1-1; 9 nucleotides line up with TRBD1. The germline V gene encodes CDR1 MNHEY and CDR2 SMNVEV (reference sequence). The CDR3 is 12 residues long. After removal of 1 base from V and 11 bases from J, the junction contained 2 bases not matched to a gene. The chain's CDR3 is CASSLLGQGAFF. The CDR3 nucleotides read TGTGCCAGCAGTTTATTAGGACAGGGGGCTTTCTTT.

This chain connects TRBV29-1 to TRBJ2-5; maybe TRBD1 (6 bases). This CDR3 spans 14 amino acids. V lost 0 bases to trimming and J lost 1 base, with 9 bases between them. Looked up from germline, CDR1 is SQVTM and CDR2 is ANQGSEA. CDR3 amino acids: CSVEDWTVQETQYF. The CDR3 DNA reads TGCAGCGTTGAAGATTGGACAGTCCAAGAGACCCAGTACTTC.

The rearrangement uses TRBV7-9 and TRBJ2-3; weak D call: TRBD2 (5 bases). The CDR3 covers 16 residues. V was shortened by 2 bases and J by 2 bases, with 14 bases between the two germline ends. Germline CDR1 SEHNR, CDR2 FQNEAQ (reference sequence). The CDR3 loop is CASSLSSLAITDTQYF. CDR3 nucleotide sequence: TGTGCCAGCAGCTTAAGTAGTCTAGCTATCACAGATACGCAGTATTTT.

The CDR3 DNA is TGTGCCAGCAGCTTGATTAGCGGTTCCTACGAGCAGTACTTC. Residues: CASSLISGSYEQYF. The V call is TRBV11-3, the J call TRBJ2-7; D is perhaps TRBD2 (6 bases). Germline V gene data show CDR1 as SGHNT and CDR2 as YENEEA. V was trimmed by 3 bases and J by 1 base, leaving 10 bases between them. CDR3 length: 14 amino acids.

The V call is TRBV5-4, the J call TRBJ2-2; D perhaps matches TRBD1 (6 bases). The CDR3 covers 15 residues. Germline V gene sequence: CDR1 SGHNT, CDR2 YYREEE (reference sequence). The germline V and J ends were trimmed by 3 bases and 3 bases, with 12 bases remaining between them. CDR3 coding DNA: TGTGCCAGCAGCTGGGGGCCCCTAGACACCGGGGAGCTGTTTTTT. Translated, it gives CASSWGPLDTGELFF.

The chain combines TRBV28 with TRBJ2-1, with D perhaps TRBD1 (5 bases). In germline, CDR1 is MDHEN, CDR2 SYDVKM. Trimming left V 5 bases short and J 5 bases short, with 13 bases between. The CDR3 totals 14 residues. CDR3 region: CASSPQGVDNEQFF. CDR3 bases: TGTGCCAGCAGTCCCCAGGGTGTGGACAATGAGCAGTTCTTC.

The CDR3 sequence: CASSSTGEAVYGYTF. DNA of the CDR3: TGTGCCAGCAGTTCTACAGGAGAAGCCGTCTATGGCTACACCTTC. This chain uses TRBV28 with TRBJ1-2; the D gene is possibly TRBD1 (5 bases). CDR1 is MDHEN and CDR2 is SYDVKM in the germline V gene. Trimming shortened V by 4 bases and J by 4 bases, and 16 bases separated the two germline ends. This CDR3 comprises 15 residues.

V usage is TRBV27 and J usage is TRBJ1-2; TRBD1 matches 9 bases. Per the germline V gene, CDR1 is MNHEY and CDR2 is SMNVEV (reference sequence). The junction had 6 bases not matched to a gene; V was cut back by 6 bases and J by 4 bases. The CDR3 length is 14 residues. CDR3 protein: CASSWDRATYGYTF. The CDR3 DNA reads TGTGCCAGCAGCTGGGACAGGGCCACCTATGGCTACACCTTC.